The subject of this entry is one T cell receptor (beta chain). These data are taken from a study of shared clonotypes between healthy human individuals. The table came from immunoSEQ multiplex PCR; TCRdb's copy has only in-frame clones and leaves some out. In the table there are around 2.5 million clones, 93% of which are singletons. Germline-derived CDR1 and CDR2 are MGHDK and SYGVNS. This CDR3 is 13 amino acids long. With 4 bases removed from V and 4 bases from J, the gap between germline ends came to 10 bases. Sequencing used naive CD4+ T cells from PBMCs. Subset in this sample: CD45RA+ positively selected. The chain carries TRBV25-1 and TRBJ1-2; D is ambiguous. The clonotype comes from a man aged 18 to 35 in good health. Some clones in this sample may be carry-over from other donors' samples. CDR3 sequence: CASSARAGYGYTF. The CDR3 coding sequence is TGTGCCAGCAGTGCGAGGGCCGGCTATGGCTACACCTTC.